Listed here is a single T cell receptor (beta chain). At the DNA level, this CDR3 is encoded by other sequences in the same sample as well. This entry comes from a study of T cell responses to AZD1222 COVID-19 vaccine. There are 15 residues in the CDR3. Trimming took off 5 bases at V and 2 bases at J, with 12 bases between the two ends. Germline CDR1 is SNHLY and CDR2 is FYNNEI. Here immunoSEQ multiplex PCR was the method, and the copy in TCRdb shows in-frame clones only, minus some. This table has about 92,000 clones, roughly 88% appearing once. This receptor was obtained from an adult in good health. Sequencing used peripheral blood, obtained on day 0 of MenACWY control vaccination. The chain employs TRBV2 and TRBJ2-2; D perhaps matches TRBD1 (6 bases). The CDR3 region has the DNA TGTGCCAGCAGTCAAAGGACAGTTAACACCGGGGAGCTGTTTTTT. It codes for CASSQRTVNTGELFF.